This T cell receptor (beta chain) is from a study of T cell responses to AZD1222 COVID-19 vaccine. Data came from immunoSEQ multiplex PCR; TCRdb stores just in-frame clones and leaves some out. Its table lists about 140,000 clones. J lost 4 bases, V lost 1 base, and 6 bases had no gene match. Germline-derived CDR1 and CDR2 are SGHKS and YYEKEE (reference sequence). CDR3 length: 16 amino acids. This clonotype was sampled from an adult in good health. The chain couples TRBV5-5 to TRBJ1-5, with 9 bases matching TRBD1. Material: peripheral blood. Written as DNA, the CDR3 is TGTGCCAGCAGCTTGATGTGGGGACAGGGAAATCAGCCCCAGCATTTT. This gives the protein CASSLMWGQGNQPQHF.